These 13 T cell receptor beta chains share one sample of origin, sequenced in a study of T cell responses to AZD1222 COVID-19 vaccine. Assay used: immunoSEQ multiplex PCR; TCRdb lists only in-frame clones, some missing. The table includes around 100,000 clones, over 75% detected once. Sequencing used peripheral blood, obtained on day 0 of AZD1222 vaccination. These receptors were taken from an adult in good health.

The genes are TRBV28 and TRBJ2-1, with 8 bases identical to TRBD2. Per the germline V gene, CDR1 is MDHEN and CDR2 is SYDVKM. The CDR3 spans 13 residues. The J segment lost 15 bases and the V segment lost 0 bases, leaving 7 bases of the junction unmatched. CDR3 residues: CASSLWETSGSFF. CDR3 nucleotides: TGTGCCAGCAGTTTATGGGAAACTAGCGGATCGTTCTTC.

This clone has at least ten counts. The rearrangement links TRBV7-9 to TRBJ1-4; D gene uncertain. Trimming cost V 4 bases and J 7 bases, with 19 bases left between them. Per the germline V gene, CDR1 is SEHNR and CDR2 is FQNEAQ (reference sequence). The CDR3 runs 16 residues. CDR3 in amino acids: CASSSSTSRILEKLFF. The CDR3 bases are TGTGCCAGCAGCTCCTCGACAAGTAGGATACTTGAAAAACTGTTTTTT.

The chain uses TRBV5-6 and TRBJ2-1; D possibly corresponds to TRBD1 (6 bases). The V end was cut by 2 bases, the J end by 2 bases, with 8 bases between. This CDR3 has 14 residues. Germline V lookup: CDR1 SGHDT, CDR2 YYEEEE. The CDR3 sequence is CASSLQGAYNEQFF. CDR3 DNA: TGTGCCAGCAGCTTACAGGGCGCCTACAATGAGCAGTTCTTC.

The chain joins TRBV5-6 to TRBJ1-2; a possible D gene is TRBD1 (6 bases). The CDR3 has 14 residues. The germline CDR1 and CDR2 sequences are SGHDT and YYEEEE. V was trimmed by 3 bases and J by 8 bases, leaving 17 bases between them. The CDR3 region has the DNA TGTGCCAGCAGCTCTGGTATGGGGGCGGTCGGCTACACCTTC. Amino acids: CASSSGMGAVGYTF.

This clone was detected a few times. The rearrangement joins TRBV7-6 to TRBJ2-2; D not certain. This CDR3 comprises 15 residues. Trimming removed 5 bases at V and 1 base at J, with 11 bases between. From germline, CDR1 is SGHVS and CDR2 FNYEAQ. Here the CDR3 reads CASSPVALNTGELFF. The CDR3, as DNA: TGTGCCAGCAGCCCGGTTGCTTTGAACACCGGGGAGCTGTTTTTT.

CDR3 protein: CATRLAGGRNEQFF. The CDR3 bases are TGTGCCACCCGACTAGCGGGAGGGCGCAATGAGCAGTTCTTC. The rearrangement uses TRBV28 and TRBJ2-1; TRBD2 agrees at 14 bases. V lost 10 bases, J lost 6 bases, and 5 bases stayed unmatched. Germline V gene sequence: CDR1 MDHEN, CDR2 SYDVKM. CDR3 length: 14 residues.

Details on this clone: A far larger clone is one base from this, pointing to a likely read error. This rearrangement joins TRBV28 to TRBJ1-1; no reliable D call. The length of the CDR3 is 13 residues. The V gene's germline CDR1 is MDHEN and CDR2 SYDVKM. Between the trimmed V and J ends, which lost 5 bases and 1 base, there was a span of 8 bases. The CDR3: CASSHGENTEAFF. As DNA, the CDR3 is TGTGCCAGCAGTCATGGGGAGAACACTGAAGCTTTCTTT.

The rearrangement links TRBV5-6 to TRBJ1-2, with D unresolved. The CDR3 extends over 12 amino acids. Per the germline V gene, CDR1 is SGHDT and CDR2 is YYEEEE. Trimming shortened V by 4 bases and J by 1 base, and 5 bases separated the two germline ends. In nucleotides, the CDR3 is TGTGCCAGCAGCGGGATTAACTATGGCTACACCTTC. It codes for CASSGINYGYTF.

The chain employs TRBV9 and TRBJ2-3, with D possibly being TRBD2 (7 bases). The CDR3 is made up of 16 amino acids. Germline assignment: CDR1 SGDLS and CDR2 YYNGEE. Trimming left V 4 bases short and J 7 bases short, with 22 bases between. The CDR3 sequence is CASSPGGLAEGNTQYF. In DNA, the CDR3 is TGTGCCAGCAGCCCCGGGGGGCTAGCGGAGGGTAATACGCAGTATTTT.

The rearrangement links TRBV6-2 or TRBV6-3 to TRBJ2-6, with TRBD1 as a possible D gene (5 bases). The CDR3 is 16 residues long. V lost 6 bases, J lost 0 bases, and 12 bases lay in between. Germline-derived CDR1 and CDR2 are MNHEY and SVGEGT. This CDR3 is CASSSTELSGANVLTF. As DNA, the CDR3 is TGTGCCAGCAGCTCGACAGAACTCTCTGGGGCCAACGTCCTGACTTTC.

The rearrangement uses TRBV10-2 and TRBJ2-2; TRBD1 aligns across 9 bases. V dropped 7 bases and J dropped 6; count of bases not matched to a gene: 3. CDR3 length: 13 amino acids. CDR1 is WSHSY and CDR2 is SAAADI in the germline V gene. The CDR3 sequence: CASNTGGAGELFF. The CDR3 DNA is TGCGCCAGCAACACAGGGGGCGCCGGGGAGCTGTTTTTT.

The rearrangement uses TRBV18 and TRBJ2-2; no reliable D call. CDR3 length: 12 residues. V was clipped by 2 bases and J by 5 bases, with 3 bases between them. CDR1 is KGHSH, CDR2 LQKENI, per germline. The DNA of the CDR3 is TGTGCCAGCTCACCAATGACCGGGGAGCTGTTTTTT. Protein: CASSPMTGELFF.

The chain uses TRBV11-2 and TRBJ2-3; D may match TRBD1 or TRBD2 (5 bases each). In germline, CDR1 is SGHAT, CDR2 FQNNGV. This CDR3 is 15 amino acids long. Trimming took off 6 bases at V and 8 bases at J, with 21 bases between the two ends. CDR3 loop: CASRPRGRSLGTQYF. CDR3 nucleotides: TGTGCCAGCAGACCGAGGGGTCGGAGTTTGGGTACGCAGTATTTT.